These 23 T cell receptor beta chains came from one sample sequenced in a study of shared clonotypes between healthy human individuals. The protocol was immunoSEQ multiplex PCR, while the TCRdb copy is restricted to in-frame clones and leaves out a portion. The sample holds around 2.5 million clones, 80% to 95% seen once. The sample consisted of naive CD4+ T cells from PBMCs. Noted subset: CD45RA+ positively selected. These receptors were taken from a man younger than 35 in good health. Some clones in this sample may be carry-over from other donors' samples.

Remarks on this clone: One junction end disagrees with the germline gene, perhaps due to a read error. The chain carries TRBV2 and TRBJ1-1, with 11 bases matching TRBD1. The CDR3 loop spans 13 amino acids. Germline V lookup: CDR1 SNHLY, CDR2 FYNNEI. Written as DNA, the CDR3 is TGTGCCAGCAGTGAATGGACAGGGGGCGAAGTTTTCTTT. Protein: CASSEWTGGEVFF.

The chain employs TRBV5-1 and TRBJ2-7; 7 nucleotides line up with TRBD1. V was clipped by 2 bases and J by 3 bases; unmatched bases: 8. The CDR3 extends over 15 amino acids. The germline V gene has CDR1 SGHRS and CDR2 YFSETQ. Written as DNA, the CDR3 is TGCGCCAGCAGCTTTACCGGGACAGTGGACTACGAGCAGTACTTC. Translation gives CASSFTGTVDYEQYF.

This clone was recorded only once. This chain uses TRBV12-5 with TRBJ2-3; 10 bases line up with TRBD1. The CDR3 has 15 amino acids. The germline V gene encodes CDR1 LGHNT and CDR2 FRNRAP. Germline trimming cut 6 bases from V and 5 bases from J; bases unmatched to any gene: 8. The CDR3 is CASGPGTGAIDTQYF. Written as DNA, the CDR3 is TGTGCTAGTGGACCCGGGACAGGGGCTATAGATACGCAGTATTTT.

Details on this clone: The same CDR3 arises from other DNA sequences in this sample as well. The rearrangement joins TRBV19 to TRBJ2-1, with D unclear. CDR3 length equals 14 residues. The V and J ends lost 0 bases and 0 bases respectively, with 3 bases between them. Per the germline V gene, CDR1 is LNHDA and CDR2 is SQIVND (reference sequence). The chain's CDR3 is CASSIDSSYNEQFF. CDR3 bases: TGTGCCAGTAGTATAGATAGCTCCTACAATGAGCAGTTCTTC.

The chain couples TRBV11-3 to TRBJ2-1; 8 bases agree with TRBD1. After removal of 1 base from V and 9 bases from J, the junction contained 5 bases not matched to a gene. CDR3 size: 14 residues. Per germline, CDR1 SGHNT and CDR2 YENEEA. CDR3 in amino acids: CASSLAPGGGEQFF. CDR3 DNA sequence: TGTGCCAGCAGCTTAGCCCCAGGGGGCGGTGAGCAGTTCTTC.

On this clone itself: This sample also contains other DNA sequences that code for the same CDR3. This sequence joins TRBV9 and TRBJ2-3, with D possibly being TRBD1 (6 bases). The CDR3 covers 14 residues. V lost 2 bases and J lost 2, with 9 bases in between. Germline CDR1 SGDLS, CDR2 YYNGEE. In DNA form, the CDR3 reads TGTGCCAGCAGCGTGACAGGTTCCACAGATACGCAGTATTTT. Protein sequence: CASSVTGSTDTQYF.

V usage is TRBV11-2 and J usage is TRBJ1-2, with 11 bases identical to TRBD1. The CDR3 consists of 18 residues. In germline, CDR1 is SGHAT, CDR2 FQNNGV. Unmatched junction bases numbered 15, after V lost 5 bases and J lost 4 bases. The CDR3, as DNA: TGTGCCAGCAGCGTAACCACGAGCGGGACAGGGGGAGTCTATGGCTACACCTTC. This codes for CASSVTTSGTGGVYGYTF.

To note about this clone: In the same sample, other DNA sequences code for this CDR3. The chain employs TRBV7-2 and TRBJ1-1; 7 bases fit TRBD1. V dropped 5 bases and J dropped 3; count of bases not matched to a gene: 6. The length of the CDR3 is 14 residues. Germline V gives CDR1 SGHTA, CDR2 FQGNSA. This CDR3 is CASSPQGGDTEAFF. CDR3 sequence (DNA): TGTGCCAGCAGCCCTCAGGGGGGGGACACTGAAGCTTTCTTT.

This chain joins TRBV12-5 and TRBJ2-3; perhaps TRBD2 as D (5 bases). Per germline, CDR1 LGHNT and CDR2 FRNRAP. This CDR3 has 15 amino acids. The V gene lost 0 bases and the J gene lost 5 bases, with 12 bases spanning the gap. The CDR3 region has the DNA TGTGCTAGTGGTTTGGTAGTAGGGAGTCTAGATACGCAGTATTTT. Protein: CASGLVVGSLDTQYF.

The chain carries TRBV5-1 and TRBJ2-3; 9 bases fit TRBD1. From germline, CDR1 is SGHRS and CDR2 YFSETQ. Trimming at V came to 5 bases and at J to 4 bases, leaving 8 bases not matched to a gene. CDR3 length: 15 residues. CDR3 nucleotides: TGCGCCAGCAGGGAGGACAGGGGAATTGCAGATACGCAGTATTTT. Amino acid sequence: CASREDRGIADTQYF.

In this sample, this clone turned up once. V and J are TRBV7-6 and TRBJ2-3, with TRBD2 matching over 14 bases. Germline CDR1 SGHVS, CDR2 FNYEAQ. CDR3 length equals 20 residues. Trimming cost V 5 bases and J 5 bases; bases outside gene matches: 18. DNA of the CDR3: TGTGCCAGCAGCGACCCTTGGAGGAGGGGGACTAGCGGGAGAGGAGATACGCAGTATTTT. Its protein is CASSDPWRRGTSGRGDTQYF.

CDR3 sequence reads: CASSRLGIAGRGTGELFF. As DNA, the CDR3 is TGTGCCAGTAGCCGGCTGGGTATAGCGGGAAGAGGCACCGGGGAGCTGTTTTTT. The rearrangement uses TRBV19 and TRBJ2-2; 8 bases align to TRBD2. This CDR3 contains 18 residues. V was clipped by 6 bases and J by 4 bases; unmatched bases: 16. Germline V gives CDR1 LNHDA, CDR2 SQIVND (reference sequence).

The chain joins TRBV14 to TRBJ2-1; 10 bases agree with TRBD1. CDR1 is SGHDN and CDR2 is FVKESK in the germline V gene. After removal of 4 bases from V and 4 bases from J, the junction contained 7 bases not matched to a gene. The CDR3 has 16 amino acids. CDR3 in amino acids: CASSRNRDRGYNEQFF. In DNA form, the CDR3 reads TGTGCCAGCAGCCGGAACCGGGACAGGGGTTACAATGAGCAGTTCTTC.

DNA of the CDR3: TGTGCCAGCAGTTACGGGACAGGAAACGGGGAGCTGTTTTTT. Translating gives CASSYGTGNGELFF. The gene calls are TRBV6-6 and TRBJ2-2; 8 bases are shared with TRBD1. CDR3 length equals 14 residues. The germline gives CDR1 MNHNY, CDR2 SVGAGI (reference sequence). V dropped 2 bases and J dropped 7; count of bases not matched to a gene: 3.

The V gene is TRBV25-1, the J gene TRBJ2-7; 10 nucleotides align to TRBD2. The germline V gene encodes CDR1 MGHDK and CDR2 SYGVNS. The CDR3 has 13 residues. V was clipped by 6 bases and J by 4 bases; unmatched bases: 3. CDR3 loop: CASSLAGVYEQYF. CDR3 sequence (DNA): TGTGCCAGCAGCCTAGCGGGAGTATACGAGCAGTACTTC.

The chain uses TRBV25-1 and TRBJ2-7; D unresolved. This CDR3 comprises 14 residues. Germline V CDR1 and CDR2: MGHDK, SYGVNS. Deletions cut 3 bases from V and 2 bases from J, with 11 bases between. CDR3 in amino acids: CASSDLPRPYEQYF. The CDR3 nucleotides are TGTGCCAGCAGTGATCTACCCCGACCCTACGAGCAGTACTTC.

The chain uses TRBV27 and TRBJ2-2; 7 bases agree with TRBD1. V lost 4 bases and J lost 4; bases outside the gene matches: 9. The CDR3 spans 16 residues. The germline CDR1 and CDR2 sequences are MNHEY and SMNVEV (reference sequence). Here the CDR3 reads CASSWGQQGPTGELFF. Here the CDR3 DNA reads TGTGCCAGCAGTTGGGGGCAACAGGGGCCCACCGGGGAGCTGTTTTTT.

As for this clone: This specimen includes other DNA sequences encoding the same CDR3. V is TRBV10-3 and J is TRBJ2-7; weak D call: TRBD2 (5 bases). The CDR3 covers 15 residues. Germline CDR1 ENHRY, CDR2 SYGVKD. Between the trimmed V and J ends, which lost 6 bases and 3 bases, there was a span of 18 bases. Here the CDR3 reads CAISARETWSYEQYF. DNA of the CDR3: TGTGCCATCAGCGCTAGGGAGACTTGGAGCTACGAGCAGTACTTC.

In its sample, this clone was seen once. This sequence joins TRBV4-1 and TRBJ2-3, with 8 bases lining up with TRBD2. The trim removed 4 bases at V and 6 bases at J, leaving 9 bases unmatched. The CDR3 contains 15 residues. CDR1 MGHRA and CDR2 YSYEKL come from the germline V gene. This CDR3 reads CASSRAGLGADTQYF. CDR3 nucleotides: TGCGCCAGCAGCCGAGCGGGACTAGGGGCGGATACGCAGTATTTT.

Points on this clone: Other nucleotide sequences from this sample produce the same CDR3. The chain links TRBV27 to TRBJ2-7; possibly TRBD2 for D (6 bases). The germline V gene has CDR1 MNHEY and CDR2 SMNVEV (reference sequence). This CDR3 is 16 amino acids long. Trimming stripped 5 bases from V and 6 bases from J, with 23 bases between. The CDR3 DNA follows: TGTGCCAGCAGTCCTCAGGGAGGACCTTCCCCCCGCGAGCAGTACTTC. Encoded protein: CASSPQGGPSPREQYF.

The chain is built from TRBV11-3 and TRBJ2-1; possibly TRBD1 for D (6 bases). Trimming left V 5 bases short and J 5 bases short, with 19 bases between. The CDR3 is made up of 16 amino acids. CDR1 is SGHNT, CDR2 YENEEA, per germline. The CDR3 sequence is CASSLKIGQTDNEQFF. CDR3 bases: TGTGCCAGCAGCCTCAAGATAGGACAGACTGACAATGAGCAGTTCTTC.

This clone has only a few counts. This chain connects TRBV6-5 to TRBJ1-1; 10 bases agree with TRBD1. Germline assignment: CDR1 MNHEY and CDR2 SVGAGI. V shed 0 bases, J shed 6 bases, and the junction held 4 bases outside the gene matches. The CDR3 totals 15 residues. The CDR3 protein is CASSYSDRGNAEAFF. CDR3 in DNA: TGTGCCAGCAGTTACTCGGACAGGGGGAATGCTGAAGCTTTCTTT.

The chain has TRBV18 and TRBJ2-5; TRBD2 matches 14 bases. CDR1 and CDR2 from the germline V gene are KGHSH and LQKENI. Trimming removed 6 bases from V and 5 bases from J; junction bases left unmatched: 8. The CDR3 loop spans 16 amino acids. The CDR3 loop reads CASSPLGLAGVETQYF. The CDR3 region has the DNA TGTGCCAGCTCGCCATTGGGACTAGCGGGAGTTGAGACCCAGTACTTC.